This T cell receptor (beta chain) was recovered during a study of identical twins (dated by TCRdb to the mid-2010s). About the investigation overall: To test whether fetal clonotypes persist, the study used deep sequencing on TCR alpha and beta repertoires from monozygotic twins, unrelated adults of various ages, and cord blood. Replicate twin experiments were performed at different times using different library preparation protocols to rule out contamination. The investigation overall reported the following: Because the same donors could not be followed over many years, the conclusions relied on cross-sectional statistical analysis. Abundant cord blood beta clonotypes carried fewer insertions; young adult naive repertoires showed a weaker similar trend, while memory repertoires showed none. Recombination models systematically underestimated out-of-frame TCR alpha sharing in monozygotic twins but agreed with sharing between unrelated individuals. In beta out-of-frame sequences, excess twin sharing was weaker, because having fewer shared sequences lowered the signal-to-noise ratio. Zero-insertion analyses could be partly confounded by invariant T cells such as MAIT and iNKT, though diverse VJ usage argued against such confounding for most clonotypes. Out-of-frame TCR alpha sequences shared between twins showed an excess of low generation-probability sequences compared with coincidental sharing between unrelated individuals.

Libraries were made using 5' RACE. TCRdb lists the instrument as Illumina HiSeq 2000. Template switching introduced a universal primer binding site; the final cDNA contained a unique molecular identifier, enabling accurate counting of TCR cDNA molecules. First-strand cDNA for TCR alpha and beta chains was synthesized from specific primers in the conserved constant-segment region. To control for contamination, each cDNA library was double barcoded with a SMART-Mk sample barcode plus Illumina barcodes. TruSeq adapter sequences, together with Illumina sample barcodes, were added in two successive PCR steps. The TCR alpha and beta cDNA libraries were sequenced on the Illumina HiSeq platform using custom primers. From the authors' description of their analysis: MiGEC was used to process raw reads and extract unique molecular identifiers, and MiXCR was used to find CDR3 positions. For each individual, recombination models were inferred using an EM algorithm with the repgenHMM and IGoR tools. Shared clonotypes were analyzed with the tcR package in R, and sharing was normalized by the product of cloneset sizes. To study raw recombination free of thymic and clonal selection effects, out-of-frame nonproductive sequences were analyzed. TCRdb applied fastp at Q25 and MiXCR to the public reads, then kept only in-frame beta chains. Under each unique CDR3 protein, matching rows form one entry showing the most common genes and DNA. None of the V and J calls come from the authors' own analysis; TCRdb made them. This sample lists approximately 670,000 distinct CDR3 sequences; around 6% were detected once. The top ten constitute 1.5% to 2% of the sample.

This clonotype was recorded at least ten times. No antigen is known for it. No much larger clone is present one base from it, and per-base qualities are unavailable. Every donor in the study was a healthy Caucasian. Three unrelated non-twin adults were additionally sequenced: a male aged 18 to 30, a male aged 50 to 60 and a female aged 50 to 60. Miltenyi CD45RO+ enrichment and human naive T-cell isolation kits were used to isolate memory (CD45RO+) and naive T cells from PBMC. V loses 6 bases, J loses 1 base, and the germline ends lie 9 bases apart. Including the terminal cysteine and phenylalanine, the CDR3 comprises 13 residues. The only DNA kept is the CDR3, 39 bases in frame from the first base. CDR1 SEHNR and CDR2 FQNEAQ are derived from the germline V gene (reference sequence).

Recombination joined TRBV7-9 with TRBJ1-1, with the D segment identity uncertain. The specimen was naive T cells sorted from blood. What this sample's cell subset or site label stands for: cells isolated with a human naive T-cell isolation kit. The receptor was isolated from a man aged 18 to 29 in good health. The CDR3 in this case is CASSSPPNTEAFF. The DNA sequence reads TGTGCCAGCAGTTCCCCACCGAACACTGAAGCTTTCTTT.